The present TCR beta chain was sequenced within a study of T cell changes during pregnancy in multiple sclerosis. Data came from immunoSEQ multiplex PCR; TCRdb stores just in-frame clones and leaves some out. The sample holds about 68,000 clones, 75% to 95% seen once. The CDR3 runs 14 residues. Trimming left V 5 bases short and J 7 bases short, with 18 bases between. Germline loops: CDR1 SGHRS, CDR2 YFSETQ. This specimen consisted of peripheral blood, obtained in the third trimester of pregnancy. The chain recombines TRBV5-1 with TRBJ1-1; D not certain. This sequence originates from a female donor with multiple sclerosis, enrolled in a pregnancy study. DNA for the CDR3: TGCGCCAGCAGACAAACTACCCCCGGGGTTGAAGCTTTCTTT. This gives the protein CASRQTTPGVEAFF.